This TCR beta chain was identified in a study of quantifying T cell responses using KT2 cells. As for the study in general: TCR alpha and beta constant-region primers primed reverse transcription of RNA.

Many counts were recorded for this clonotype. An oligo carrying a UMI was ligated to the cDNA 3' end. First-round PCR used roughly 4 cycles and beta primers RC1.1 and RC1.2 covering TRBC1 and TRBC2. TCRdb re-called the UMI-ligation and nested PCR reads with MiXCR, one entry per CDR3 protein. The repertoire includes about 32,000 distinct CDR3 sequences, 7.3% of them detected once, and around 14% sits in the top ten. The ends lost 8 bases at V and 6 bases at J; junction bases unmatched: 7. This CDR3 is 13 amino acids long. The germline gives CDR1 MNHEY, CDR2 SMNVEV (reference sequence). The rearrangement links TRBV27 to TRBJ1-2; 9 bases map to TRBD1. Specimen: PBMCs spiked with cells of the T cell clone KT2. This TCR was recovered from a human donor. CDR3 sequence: CASSTGGADGYTF. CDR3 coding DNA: TGTGCCAGCTCCACAGGGGGCGCGGATGGCTACACCTTC.